The entry below describes one T cell receptor beta chain. Its antigen is as yet unknown. The data originate from a study of cytomegalovirus exposure and HLA in healthy donors. Findings of the study overall: Specific recognition of CMV antigens was confirmed in vitro for three chains (all CMV-associated).

The protocol was immunoSEQ multiplex PCR, while the TCRdb copy is restricted to in-frame clones and leaves out a portion. The sample yields roughly 86,000 clones, about 95% seen once. The specimen sequenced was PBMCs. This receptor was obtained from a man aged 18 to 35 in good health and CMV-seropositive.

For the CDR3, the DNA is TGTGCCAGCAGCAACTGGGGGGACGGAGGCTCTCTGGAGCAGTACTTC. Its protein is CASSNWGDGGSLEQYF. The V call is TRBV9, the J call TRBJ2-7; tentatively, D is TRBD2 (6 bases). The CDR3 has 16 amino acids. CDR1 and CDR2 from the germline V gene are SGDLS and YYNGEE. Trimming took 4 bases from V and 7 from J, leaving 24 bases between them.